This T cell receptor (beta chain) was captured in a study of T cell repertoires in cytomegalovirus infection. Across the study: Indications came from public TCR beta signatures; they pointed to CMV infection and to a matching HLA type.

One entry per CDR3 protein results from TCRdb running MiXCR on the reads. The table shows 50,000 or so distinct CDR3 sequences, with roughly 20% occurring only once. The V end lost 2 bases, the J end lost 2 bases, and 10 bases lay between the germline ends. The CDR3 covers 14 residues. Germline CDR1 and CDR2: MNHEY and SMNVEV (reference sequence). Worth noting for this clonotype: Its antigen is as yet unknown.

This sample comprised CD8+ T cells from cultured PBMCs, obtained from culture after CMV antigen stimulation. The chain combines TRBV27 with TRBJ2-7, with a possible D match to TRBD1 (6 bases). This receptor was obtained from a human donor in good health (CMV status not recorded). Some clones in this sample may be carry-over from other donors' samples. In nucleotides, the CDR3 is TGTGCCAGCAGTTTACAGGGGTCCGCCTACGAGCAGTACTTC. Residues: CASSLQGSAYEQYF.